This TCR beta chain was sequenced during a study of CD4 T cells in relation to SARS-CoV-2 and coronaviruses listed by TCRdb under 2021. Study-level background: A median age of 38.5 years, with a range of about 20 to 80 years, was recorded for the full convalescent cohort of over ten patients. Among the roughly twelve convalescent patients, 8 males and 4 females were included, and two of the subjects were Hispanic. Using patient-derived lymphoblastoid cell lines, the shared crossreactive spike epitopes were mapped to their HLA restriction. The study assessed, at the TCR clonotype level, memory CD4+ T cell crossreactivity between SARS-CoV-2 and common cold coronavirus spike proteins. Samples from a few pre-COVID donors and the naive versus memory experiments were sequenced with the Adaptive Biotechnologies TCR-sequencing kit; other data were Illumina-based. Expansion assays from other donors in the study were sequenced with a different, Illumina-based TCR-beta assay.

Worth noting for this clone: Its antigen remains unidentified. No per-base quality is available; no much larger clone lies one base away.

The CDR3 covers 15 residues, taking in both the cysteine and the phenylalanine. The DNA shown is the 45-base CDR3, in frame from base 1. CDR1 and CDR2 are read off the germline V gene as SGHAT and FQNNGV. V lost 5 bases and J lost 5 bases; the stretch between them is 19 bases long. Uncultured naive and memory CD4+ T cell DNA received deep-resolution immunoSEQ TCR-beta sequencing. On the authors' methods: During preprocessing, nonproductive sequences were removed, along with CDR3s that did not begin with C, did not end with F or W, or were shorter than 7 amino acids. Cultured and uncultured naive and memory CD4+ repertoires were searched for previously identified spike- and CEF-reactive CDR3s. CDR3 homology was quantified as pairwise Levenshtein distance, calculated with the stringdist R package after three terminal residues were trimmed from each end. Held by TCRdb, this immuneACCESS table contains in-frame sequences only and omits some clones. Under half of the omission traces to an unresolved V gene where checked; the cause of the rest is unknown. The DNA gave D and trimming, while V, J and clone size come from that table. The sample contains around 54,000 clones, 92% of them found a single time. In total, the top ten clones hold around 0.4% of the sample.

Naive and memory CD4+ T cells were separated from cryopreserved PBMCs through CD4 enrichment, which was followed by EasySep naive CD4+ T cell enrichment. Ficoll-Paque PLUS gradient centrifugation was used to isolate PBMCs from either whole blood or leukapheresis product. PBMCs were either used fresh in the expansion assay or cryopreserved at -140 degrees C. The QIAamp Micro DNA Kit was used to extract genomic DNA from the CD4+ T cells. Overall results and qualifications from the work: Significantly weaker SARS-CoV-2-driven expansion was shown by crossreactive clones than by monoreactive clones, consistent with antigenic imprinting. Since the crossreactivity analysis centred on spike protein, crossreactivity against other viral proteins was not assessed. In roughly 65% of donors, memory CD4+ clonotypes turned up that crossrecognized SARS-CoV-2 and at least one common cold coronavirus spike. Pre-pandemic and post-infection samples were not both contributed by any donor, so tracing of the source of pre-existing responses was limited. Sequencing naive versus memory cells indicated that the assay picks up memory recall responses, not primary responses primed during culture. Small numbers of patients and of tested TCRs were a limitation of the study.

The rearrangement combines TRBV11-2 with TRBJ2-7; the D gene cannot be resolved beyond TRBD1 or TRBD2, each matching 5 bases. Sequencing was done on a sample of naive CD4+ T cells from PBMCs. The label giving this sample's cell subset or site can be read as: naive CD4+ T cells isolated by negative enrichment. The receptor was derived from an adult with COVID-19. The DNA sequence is TGTGCCAGCAGCAAGGTGGGGGTAGGTAACGACGAGCAGTACTTC. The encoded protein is CASSKVGVGNDEQYF.